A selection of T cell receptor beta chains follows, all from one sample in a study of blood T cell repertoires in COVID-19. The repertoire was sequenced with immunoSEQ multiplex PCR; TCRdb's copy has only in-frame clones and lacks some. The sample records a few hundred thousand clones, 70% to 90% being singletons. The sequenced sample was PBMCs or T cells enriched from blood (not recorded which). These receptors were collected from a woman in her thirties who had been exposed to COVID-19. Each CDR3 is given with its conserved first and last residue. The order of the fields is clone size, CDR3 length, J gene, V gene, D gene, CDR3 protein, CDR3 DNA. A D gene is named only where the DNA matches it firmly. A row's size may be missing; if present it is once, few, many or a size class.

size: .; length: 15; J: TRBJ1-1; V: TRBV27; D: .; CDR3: CASSPRKALNTEAFF; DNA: TGTGCCAGCAGTCCCCGTAAAGCCCTGAACACTGAAGCTTTCTTT
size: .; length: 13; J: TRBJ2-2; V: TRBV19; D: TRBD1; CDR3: CASDRGETGELFF; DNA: TGTGCCAGTGACAGGGGAGAGACCGGGGAGCTGTTTTTT
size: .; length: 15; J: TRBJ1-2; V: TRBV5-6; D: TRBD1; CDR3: CASSFVDRGWYGYTF; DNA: TGTGCCAGCAGCTTCGTAGACAGGGGTTGGTATGGCTACACCTTC
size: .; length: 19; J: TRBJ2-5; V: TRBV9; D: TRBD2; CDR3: CASSDPQRGGKSRQETQYF; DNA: TGTGCCAGCAGCGACCCCCAGCGGGGGGGCAAAAGTCGGCAAGAGACCCAGTACTTC
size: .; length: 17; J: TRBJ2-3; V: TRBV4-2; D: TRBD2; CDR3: CASSQDVFGTSADTQYF; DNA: TGTGCCAGCAGCCAAGACGTTTTCGGGACTAGCGCTGATACGCAGTATTTT
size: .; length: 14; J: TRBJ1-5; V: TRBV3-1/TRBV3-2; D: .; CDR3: CASSRGLINQPQHF; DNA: TGTGCCAGCAGCCGAGGACTGATCAATCAGCCCCAGCATTTT
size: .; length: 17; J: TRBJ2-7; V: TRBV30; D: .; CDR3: CAWSVPVFSTARYEQYF; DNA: TGTGCCTGGAGTGTACCGGTTTTTTCCACCGCCCGCTACGAGCAGTACTTC
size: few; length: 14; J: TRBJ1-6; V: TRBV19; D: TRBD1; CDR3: CASGSGQGVAPLHF; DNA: TGTGCCAGCGGGAGTGGACAGGGGGTCGCACCCCTCCACTTT
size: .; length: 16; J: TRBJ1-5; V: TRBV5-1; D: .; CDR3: CASSPTLRDNNQPQHF; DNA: TGCGCCAGCAGCCCAACCCTCCGGGACAACAATCAGCCCCAGCATTTT
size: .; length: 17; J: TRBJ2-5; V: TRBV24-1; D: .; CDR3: CATSDLQTGEGQETQYF; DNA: TGTGCCACCAGTGATTTGCAGACAGGGGAGGGACAAGAGACCCAGTACTTC
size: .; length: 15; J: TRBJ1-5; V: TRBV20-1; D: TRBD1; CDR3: CSASGDRGRNQPQHF; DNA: TGCAGTGCTAGTGGGGACAGGGGGCGCAATCAGCCCCAGCATTTT
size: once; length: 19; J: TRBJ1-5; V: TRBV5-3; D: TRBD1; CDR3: CARSFRTGSIGESNQPQHF; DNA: TGTGCCAGAAGCTTCAGGACAGGGTCGATAGGGGAGAGCAATCAGCCCCAGCATTTT
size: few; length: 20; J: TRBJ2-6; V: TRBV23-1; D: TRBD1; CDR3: CASSQSGPGGVIPGANVLTF; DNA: TGCGCCAGCAGTCAATCGGGTCCAGGGGGTGTAATACCTGGGGCCAACGTCCTGACTTTC
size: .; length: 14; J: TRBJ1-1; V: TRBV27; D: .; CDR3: CASSLSLRGTEAFF; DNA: TGTGCCAGCAGTTTATCTTTAAGGGGAACTGAAGCTTTCTTT
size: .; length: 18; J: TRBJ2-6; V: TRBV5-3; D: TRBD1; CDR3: CARSPTDRGGSGANVLTF; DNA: TGTGCCAGAAGCCCGACTGACAGGGGAGGCTCTGGGGCCAACGTCCTGACTTTC
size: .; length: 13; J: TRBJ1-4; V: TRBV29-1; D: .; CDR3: CSVVVSADEKLFF; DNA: TGCAGCGTTGTGGTTTCTGCGGATGAAAAACTGTTTTTT
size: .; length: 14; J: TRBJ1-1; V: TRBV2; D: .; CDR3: CASVSGGMNTEAFF; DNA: TGTGCCAGCGTCAGTGGGGGGATGAACACTGAAGCTTTCTTT
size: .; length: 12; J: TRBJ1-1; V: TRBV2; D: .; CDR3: CASSAGFTEAFF; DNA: TGTGCCAGCAGTGCGGGGTTCACTGAAGCTTTCTTT
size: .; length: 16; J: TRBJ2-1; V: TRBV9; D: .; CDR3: CASSVGGGGTYNEQFF; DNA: TGTGCCAGCAGCGTAGGTGGGGGGGGCACCTACAATGAGCAGTTCTTC
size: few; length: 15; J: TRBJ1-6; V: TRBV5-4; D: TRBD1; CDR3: CASSSRDRVNSPLHF; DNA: TGTGCCAGCAGCTCGCGGGACAGGGTGAATTCACCCCTCCACTTT
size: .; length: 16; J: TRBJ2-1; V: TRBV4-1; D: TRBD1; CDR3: CASSQVSGTGPNEQFF; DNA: TGCGCCAGCAGCCAAGTTTCTGGGACAGGGCCGAATGAGCAGTTCTTC
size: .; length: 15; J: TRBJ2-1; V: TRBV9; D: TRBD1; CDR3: CASSVAGQGANEQFF; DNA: TGTGCCAGCAGCGTGGCAGGACAGGGGGCGAATGAGCAGTTCTTC
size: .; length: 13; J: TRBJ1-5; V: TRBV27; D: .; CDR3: CASRLQSNQPQHF; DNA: TGTGCCAGCAGGCTCCAGAGCAATCAGCCCCAGCATTTT
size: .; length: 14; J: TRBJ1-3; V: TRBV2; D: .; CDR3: CASKPGVSGNTIYF; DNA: TGTGCCAGCAAGCCAGGGGTCTCTGGAAACACCATATATTTT
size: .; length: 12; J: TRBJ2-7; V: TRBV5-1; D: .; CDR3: CASSLGAYEQYF; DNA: TGCGCCAGCAGCTTGGGCGCCTACGAGCAGTACTTC
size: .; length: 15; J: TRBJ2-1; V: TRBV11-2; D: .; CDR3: CASSLDYAGANEQFF; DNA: TGTGCCAGCAGCTTAGATTACGCGGGGGCCAATGAGCAGTTCTTC
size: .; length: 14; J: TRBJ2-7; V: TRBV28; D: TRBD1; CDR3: CASSPPGTGFWQYF; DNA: TGTGCCAGCAGTCCCCCCGGGACAGGGTTCTGGCAGTACTTC
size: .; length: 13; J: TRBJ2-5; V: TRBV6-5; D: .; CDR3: CASLFLGGETQYF; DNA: TGTGCCAGCCTCTTTTTAGGCGGGGAGACCCAGTACTTC
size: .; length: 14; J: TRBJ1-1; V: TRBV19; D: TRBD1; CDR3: CASSIGTGPTEAFF; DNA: TGTGCCAGTAGTATCGGGACAGGGCCCACTGAAGCTTTCTTT
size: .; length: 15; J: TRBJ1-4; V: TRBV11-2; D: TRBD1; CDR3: CASSLFRDSARKLFF; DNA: TGTGCCAGCAGCTTATTCCGGGACAGTGCCCGAAAACTGTTTTTT
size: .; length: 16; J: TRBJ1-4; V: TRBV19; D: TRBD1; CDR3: CAISAGTGDPNEKLFF; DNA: TGTGCCATTTCGGCCGGGACAGGGGACCCTAATGAAAAACTGTTTTTT
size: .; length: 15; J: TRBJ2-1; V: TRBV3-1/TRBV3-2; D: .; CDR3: CASSRYDRTYNEQFF; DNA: TGTGCCAGCAGCCGCTACGACAGGACCTACAATGAGCAGTTCTTC
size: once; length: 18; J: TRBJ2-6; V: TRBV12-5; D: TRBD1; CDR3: CASALWGQGQPGANVLTF; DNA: TGTGCTAGTGCCTTATGGGGACAGGGGCAACCTGGGGCCAACGTCCTGACTTTC
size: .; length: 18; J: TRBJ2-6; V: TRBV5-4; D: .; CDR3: CASSLEGGGRSGANVLTF; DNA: TGTGCCAGCAGCTTGGAAGGGGGGGGCCGCTCTGGGGCCAACGTCCTGACTTTC
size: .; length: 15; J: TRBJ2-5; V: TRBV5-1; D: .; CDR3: CASSLRDTLRETQYF; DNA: TGCGCCAGCAGCTTGCGGGACACCCTCCGAGAGACCCAGTACTTC
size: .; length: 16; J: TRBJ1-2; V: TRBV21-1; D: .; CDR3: CASSRDRFRSNYGYTF; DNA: TGTGCCAGCAGCAGAGACAGGTTCCGATCTAACTATGGCTACACCTTC
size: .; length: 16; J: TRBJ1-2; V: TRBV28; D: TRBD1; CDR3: CASSFGVGQGAYGYTF; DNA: TGTGCCAGCAGTTTTGGAGTGGGGCAGGGGGCTTATGGCTACACCTTC
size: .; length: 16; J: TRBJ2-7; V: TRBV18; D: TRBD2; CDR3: CASSPPTSGGTYEQYF; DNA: TGTGCCAGCTCACCACCGACTAGCGGGGGTACCTACGAGCAGTACTTC
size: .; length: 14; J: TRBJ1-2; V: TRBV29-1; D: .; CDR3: CSVEALDNSSGYTF; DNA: TGCAGCGTTGAAGCGTTGGACAATTCGAGTGGCTACACCTTC
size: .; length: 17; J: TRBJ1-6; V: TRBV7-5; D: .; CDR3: CARSLKVRDFYNSPLHF; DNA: TGTGCCAGAAGCTTAAAGGTCAGGGACTTTTATAATTCACCCCTCCACTTT
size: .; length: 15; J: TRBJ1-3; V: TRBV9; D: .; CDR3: CASSVDGSSGNTIYF; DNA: TGTGCCAGCAGCGTGGACGGGAGCTCTGGAAACACCATATATTTT
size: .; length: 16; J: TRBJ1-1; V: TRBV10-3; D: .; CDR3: CAISVQGSGVSTEAFF; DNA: TGTGCCATCAGTGTACAGGGCTCGGGTGTTAGTACTGAAGCTTTCTTT
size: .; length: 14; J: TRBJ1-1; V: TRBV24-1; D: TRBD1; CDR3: CATSDGQGGTEAFF; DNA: TGTGCCACCAGTGACGGACAGGGAGGCACTGAAGCTTTCTTT
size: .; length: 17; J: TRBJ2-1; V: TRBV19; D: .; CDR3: CASSRGGAVHWYNEQFF; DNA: TGTGCCAGTAGCCGAGGGGGGGCTGTACATTGGTACAATGAGCAGTTCTTC